The 32 T cell receptor beta chains reported below all come from one sample, sequenced in a study of technical replicates of blood from a few donors. Sequencing was performed with immunoSEQ multiplex PCR; in TCRdb, only in-frame clones are kept and a portion is missing. The sample includes 75,000 to 95,000 clones, just under 95% seen only once; the top ten take 0.3% to 0.45%. Specimen: T cells isolated from PBMCs. All receptors come from a human donor in good health.

V gene TRBV9 combines with J gene TRBJ2-1, with D tentatively TRBD1 (5 bases). Germline CDR1 reads SGDLS; CDR2 reads YYNGEE. V shed 0 bases and J shed 0 bases, with 7 bases lying between them. The CDR3 loop spans 15 amino acids. The CDR3 region has the DNA TGTGCCAGCAGCGTAGAAGGGGTCTCCTACAATGAGCAGTTCTTC. Protein sequence: CASSVEGVSYNEQFF.

This clone came up once. The rearrangement joins TRBV11-3 to TRBJ2-7; perhaps TRBD2 as D (6 bases). Germline CDR1 reads SGHNT; CDR2 reads YENEEA. V dropped 5 bases and J dropped 1 base, with 12 bases sitting between them. The CDR3 has 14 amino acids. CDR3 sequence: CASSLGRGSYEQYF. CDR3 bases: TGTGCCAGCAGCCTAGGGCGGGGATCCTACGAGCAGTACTTC.

The J gene is TRBJ1-2, the V gene TRBV28, with 7 bases aligning to TRBD1. The trim removed 5 bases at V and 4 bases at J, leaving 13 bases unmatched. Germline CDR1 MDHEN, CDR2 SYDVKM. The CDR3 loop spans 16 amino acids. The CDR3: CASSLRTGPLFYGYTF. The CDR3, as DNA: TGTGCCAGCAGTCTGAGGACAGGACCACTTTTCTATGGCTACACCTTC.

The chain is built from TRBV4-1 and TRBJ2-6, with D possibly TRBD2 on 6 matching bases. V was pared by 8 bases and J by 3 bases, with 17 bases between. This CDR3 has 16 residues. CDR1 is MGHRA, CDR2 YSYEKL, per germline. CDR3 in DNA: TGCGCCAGCGCCAGAGGAGGGTTTCTTGGGGCCAACGTCCTGACTTTC. It translates to CASARGGFLGANVLTF.

The CDR3 nucleotides are TGCGCCAGCAGCTTACCTAGCGGGAGTCCCGAGCAGTACTTC. It specifies CASSLPSGSPEQYF. This chain joins TRBV5-1 and TRBJ2-7; 10 nucleotides line up with TRBD2. V lost 2 bases to trimming and J lost 6 bases; unmatched junction nucleotides: 5. CDR3 length equals 14 residues. CDR1 SGHRS and CDR2 YFSETQ come from the germline V gene.

This chain uses TRBV19 with TRBJ1-1; D is unclear. This CDR3 contains 13 residues. The ends were cut back, 5 bases at V and 5 bases at J, with 12 bases in the middle. The germline gives CDR1 LNHDA, CDR2 SQIVND (reference sequence). The CDR3 is CASSPSSGTEAFF. The CDR3 DNA reads as TGTGCCAGTAGTCCATCATCGGGGACTGAAGCTTTCTTT.

This sequence joins TRBV18 and TRBJ1-3; TRBD1 matches 9 bases. The CDR3 has 16 amino acids. Germline V gene lookup returns CDR1 KGHSH and CDR2 LQKENI. With V trimmed by 1 base and J by 0 bases, 1 base remained unmatched. The chain's CDR3 is CASSPQGQGSGNTIYF. The CDR3 DNA sequence: TGTGCCAGCTCACCACAGGGACAGGGCTCTGGAAACACCATATATTTT.

V gene TRBV5-4 combines with J gene TRBJ2-1; TRBD2 aligns across 10 bases. Germline V gene data show CDR1 as SGHNT and CDR2 as YYREEE (reference sequence). The V gene end was trimmed by 4 bases and the J gene end by 4 bases; junction bases not matched to a gene: 2. The CDR3 is 14 amino acids. CDR3 bases: TGTGCCAGCAGCGCTAGCGGGAGTTACAATGAGCAGTTCTTC. Residues: CASSASGSYNEQFF.

The chain combines TRBV9 with TRBJ2-5, with D perhaps matching TRBD2 (6 bases). This CDR3 contains 14 residues. Germline CDR1 and CDR2: SGDLS and YYNGEE. V was pared by 4 bases and J by 5 bases, with 15 bases between. The CDR3 DNA is TGTGCCAGCAGCCCCTCGGGAGCAAGGGAGACCCAGTACTTC. This gives the protein CASSPSGARETQYF.

The CDR3 region is CASSPGQSGYTF. CDR3 nucleotide sequence: TGTGCCAGTAGCCCGGGACAAAGCGGCTACACCTTC. V usage is TRBV19 and J usage is TRBJ1-2, with TRBD1 as a possible D gene (6 bases). Deletions cut 6 bases from V and 8 bases from J, with 13 bases between. CDR3 length: 12 residues. Germline CDR1 is LNHDA and CDR2 is SQIVND (reference sequence).

The V call is TRBV27, the J call TRBJ2-1; the match to TRBD2 covers 7 bases. Germline V CDR1 and CDR2: MNHEY, SMNVEV (reference sequence). The CDR3 consists of 19 residues. V lost 2 bases, J lost 6 bases, and 19 bases stayed unmatched. The CDR3 DNA is TGTGCCAGCAGTTTAAACCCCCCGGGTTTAGCGGGCCGTCTCAATGAGCAGTTCTTC. It is translated as CASSLNPPGLAGRLNEQFF.

V usage is TRBV5-5 and J usage is TRBJ2-7; maybe TRBD1 (6 bases). The V gene lost 2 bases and the J gene lost 2 bases, with 20 bases spanning the gap. The CDR3 covers 17 residues. Germline lookup yields CDR1 SGHKS and CDR2 YYEKEE (reference sequence). In DNA, the CDR3 is TGTGCCAGCAGCTTAGAATTTGGACAGAATATACCCTACGAGCAGTACTTC. It encodes CASSLEFGQNIPYEQYF.

This clone was seen a single time. V is TRBV18 and J is TRBJ2-6; a possible D gene is TRBD1 (6 bases). The V gene's germline CDR1 is KGHSH and CDR2 LQKENI. The length of the CDR3 is 17 residues. The V end lost 5 bases, the J end lost 0 bases, and 14 bases lay between the germline ends. This CDR3 is CASSSGTPLSGANVLTF. CDR3 coding DNA: TGTGCCAGCTCATCCGGGACACCCCTCTCTGGGGCCAACGTCCTGACTTTC.

The genes are TRBV7-9 and TRBJ2-7; D may be TRBD1 (5 bases). The CDR3 length is 13 residues. V lost 5 bases, J lost 3 bases, and 11 bases lay in between. Germline V gene sequence: CDR1 SEHNR, CDR2 FQNEAQ (reference sequence). The CDR3 sequence is CASSRREDYEQYF. Here the CDR3 DNA reads TGTGCCAGCAGCCGCAGGGAAGACTACGAGCAGTACTTC.

This rearrangement joins TRBV7-2 to TRBJ1-4; a weak D match, TRBD1 (6 bases). CDR1 is SGHTA and CDR2 is FQGNSA in the germline V gene. The CDR3 loop spans 15 amino acids. Trimming left V 6 bases short and J 3 bases short, with 14 bases between. As DNA, the CDR3 is TGTGCCAGCAGGCAACGGGACACCTCTAATGAAAAACTGTTTTTT. Amino acids: CASRQRDTSNEKLFF.

CDR3 in amino acids: CASSLGDRAYEQYF. The CDR3 nucleotides are TGTGCCAGCAGTTTAGGGGACAGGGCATACGAGCAGTACTTC. The rearrangement links TRBV27 to TRBJ2-7; 9 bases map to TRBD1. Trimming took 2 bases from V and 4 from J; bases not matched to a gene: 3. Germline CDR1 reads MNHEY; CDR2 reads SMNVEV (reference sequence). This CDR3 is built from 14 residues.

The rearrangement joins TRBV25-1 to TRBJ1-1; 8 bases agree with TRBD1. V shed 1 base, J shed 6 bases, and the junction held 10 bases outside the gene matches. In germline, CDR1 is MGHDK, CDR2 SYGVNS. The CDR3 consists of 16 residues. For the CDR3, the DNA is TGTGCCAGCAGTGAATGGGACAGGTCTGGTTTCCCTGAAGCTTTCTTT. It is translated as CASSEWDRSGFPEAFF.

The rearrangement uses TRBV5-6 and TRBJ2-3; D gene uncertain. V was shortened by 2 bases and J by 2 bases, with 6 bases between the two germline ends. Germline V gene data show CDR1 as SGHDT and CDR2 as YYEEEE. The CDR3 extends over 13 amino acids. Here the CDR3 reads CASSLLLTDTQYF. The CDR3 nucleotides read TGTGCCAGCAGCTTACTACTCACAGATACGCAGTATTTT.

The chain employs TRBV5-4 and TRBJ2-7; D is ambiguous. Trimming took off 1 base at V and 4 bases at J, with 18 bases between the two ends. There are 16 residues in the CDR3. The germline V gene encodes CDR1 SGHNT and CDR2 YYREEE (reference sequence). The CDR3 sequence: CASSLTPTVHLYEQYF. Written as DNA, the CDR3 is TGTGCCAGCAGCTTGACCCCCACAGTACACTTGTACGAGCAGTACTTC.

This sequence joins TRBV2 and TRBJ2-3; tentative D call: TRBD2 (6 bases). The V gene's germline CDR1 is SNHLY and CDR2 FYNNEI. The V end lost 6 bases, the J end lost 6 bases, and 16 bases lay between the germline ends. The CDR3 spans 14 residues. CDR3 coding DNA: TGTGCCAGCAGCGGGACTTACGTTTCTGATACGCAGTATTTT. This encodes CASSGTYVSDTQYF.

The chain links TRBV9 to TRBJ1-4, with 11 bases matching TRBD1. Germline V gene sequence: CDR1 SGDLS, CDR2 YYNGEE. The CDR3 is 15 amino acids. Trimming at V came to 3 bases and at J to 8 bases, leaving 6 bases not matched to a gene. This CDR3 reads CASSAGTGGGEKLFF. The DNA for the CDR3 is TGTGCCAGCAGCGCCGGGACAGGGGGTGGGGAAAAACTGTTTTTT. Drawing the rest from reference TRBV9 and TRBJ1-4, the complete variable domain is DSGVTQTPKHLITATGQRVTLRCSPRSGDLSVYWYQQSLDQGLQFLIQYYNGEERAKGNILERFSAQQFPDLHSELNLSSLELGDSALYFCASSAGTGGGEKLFFGSGTQLSVL.

The chain has TRBV23-1 and TRBJ2-2, with 9 bases that match TRBD2. TRBV23-1 is known as an ORF, though its function is uncertain. The junction had 12 bases not matched to a gene; V was cut back by 7 bases and J by 9 bases. The CDR3 loop spans 15 amino acids. CDR3 bases: TGCGCCAGCACCTCGCTGGGACTAGCTTGTCGGGAGCTGTTTTTT. This gives the protein CASTSLGLACRELFF.

The chain carries TRBV10-3 and TRBJ2-2; 12 positions match TRBD2. The V and J ends lost 3 bases and 6 bases, in that order; junction bases with no gene match: 5. The CDR3 loop spans 16 amino acids. Germline V lookup: CDR1 ENHRY, CDR2 SYGVKD. The DNA for the CDR3 is TGTGCCATCAGTGACCGACTAGCGGGAGAATCCGGGGAGCTGTTTTTT. Protein sequence: CAISDRLAGESGELFF.

The rearrangement links TRBV18 to TRBJ1-3, with D perhaps matching TRBD1 (6 bases). Trimming pared 3 bases from V and 0 bases from J, leaving 9 bases between. Germline lookup yields CDR1 KGHSH and CDR2 LQKENI. The CDR3 length is 15 residues. The CDR3 DNA reads as TGTGCCAGCTCACCCGACAGGAGCTCTGGAAACACCATATATTTT. This translates into CASSPDRSSGNTIYF.

The V and J genes are TRBV6-1 and TRBJ2-7; 8 nucleotides line up with TRBD1. The V segment lost 6 bases and the J segment 0 bases; nucleotides outside the gene matches: 4. The V gene's germline CDR1 is MNHNS and CDR2 SASEGT. This CDR3 has 14 residues. For the CDR3, the DNA is TGTGCCAGCAGGACAGGGGCGCCCTCCTACGAGCAGTACTTC. Protein product: CASRTGAPSYEQYF.

This clone was seen once. The rearrangement uses TRBV29-1 and TRBJ1-1; 11 bases agree with TRBD1. Germline values: CDR1 SQVTM, CDR2 ANQGSEA. The CDR3 sequence is 14 residues long. Losses at the gene ends were 0 bases for V and 9 bases for J; bases not matched to a gene: 6. The chain's CDR3 is CSVEDRRDRGKAFF. Here the CDR3 DNA reads TGCAGCGTTGAAGATCGCCGGGACAGGGGGAAAGCTTTCTTT.

This chain links TRBV28 with TRBJ2-2; 9 positions agree with TRBD2. The CDR3 totals 18 residues. Trimming removed 3 bases from V and 4 bases from J; junction bases left unmatched: 12. CDR1 is MDHEN, CDR2 SYDVKM, per germline. The CDR3 spells CASSFIAGESPFTGELFF. DNA for the CDR3: TGTGCCAGCAGTTTTATAGCGGGAGAGAGTCCTTTCACCGGGGAGCTGTTTTTT.

The V and J genes are TRBV9 and TRBJ2-2, with 8 bases identical to TRBD2. The V gene's germline CDR1 is SGDLS and CDR2 YYNGEE. With 3 bases clipped from V and 3 bases from J, the junction kept 7 bases outside the gene matches. This CDR3 has 16 residues. CDR3 sequence (DNA): TGTGCCAGCAGCGGGTTAGGAGCGGGAGACACCGGGGAGCTGTTTTTT. Residues: CASSGLGAGDTGELFF.

This rearrangement joins TRBV9 to TRBJ2-2, with 9 nucleotides matching TRBD1. Germline V gene lookup returns CDR1 SGDLS and CDR2 YYNGEE. This CDR3 is built from 15 residues. Losses at the gene ends were 4 bases for V and 4 bases for J; bases not matched to a gene: 5. CDR3 loop: CASSLWTGATGELFF. The CDR3 nucleotides are TGTGCCAGCAGCTTGTGGACAGGGGCCACCGGGGAGCTGTTTTTT.

The J gene is TRBJ1-2, the V gene TRBV9; D unclear. Trimming removed 4 bases at V and 5 bases at J, with 9 bases between. This CDR3 region has 12 residues. Germline values: CDR1 SGDLS, CDR2 YYNGEE. The chain's CDR3 is CASSIGGYGYTF. The CDR3 DNA follows: TGTGCCAGCAGCATAGGAGGGTATGGCTACACCTTC.

The genes are TRBV5-1 and TRBJ2-7, with 8 positions matching TRBD1. The CDR3 spans 13 residues. Germline CDR1 SGHRS, CDR2 YFSETQ. The V and J ends lost 9 bases and 3 bases, in that order; junction bases with no gene match: 8. CDR3 DNA sequence: TGCGCCAACGTCAGGGACAGGTACTACGAGCAGTACTTC. It encodes CANVRDRYYEQYF.

This chain uses TRBV5-1 with TRBJ1-3; D is perhaps TRBD1 (6 bases). The V end lost 2 bases, the J end lost 2 bases, and 17 bases lay between the germline ends. The CDR3 is 17 amino acids. Germline loops: CDR1 SGHRS, CDR2 YFSETQ. CDR3 loop: CASSFGLVQGTGNTIYF. The CDR3, as DNA: TGCGCCAGCAGCTTTGGACTAGTACAGGGTACTGGAAACACCATATATTTT. Using reference TRBV5-1 and TRBJ1-3 for the parts outside the CDR3, the full variable domain is KAGVTQTPRYLIKTRGQQVTLSCSPISGHRSVSWYQQTPGQGLQFLFEYFSETQRNKGNFPGRFSGRQFSNSRSEMNVSTLELGDSALYLCASSFGLVQGTGNTIYFGEGSWLTVV.